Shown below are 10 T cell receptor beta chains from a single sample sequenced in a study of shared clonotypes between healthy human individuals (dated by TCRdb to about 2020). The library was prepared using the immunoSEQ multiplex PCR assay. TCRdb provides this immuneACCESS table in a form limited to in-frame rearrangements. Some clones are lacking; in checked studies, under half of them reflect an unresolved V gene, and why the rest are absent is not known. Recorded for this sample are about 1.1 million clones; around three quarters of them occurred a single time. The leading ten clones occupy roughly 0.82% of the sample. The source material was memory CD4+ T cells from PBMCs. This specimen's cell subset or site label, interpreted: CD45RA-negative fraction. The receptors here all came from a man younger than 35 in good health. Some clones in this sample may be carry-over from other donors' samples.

The CDR3, as DNA: TGTGCCACCAGCAGCGACAGGGTCGGGACTGAAGCTTTCTTT. Translation: CATSSDRVGTEAFF. The rearrangement links TRBV15 to TRBJ1-1; 7 nucleotides line up with TRBD1. The CDR3 is 14 amino acids. Per germline, CDR1 LNHNV and CDR2 YYDKDF (reference sequence). Trimming took 3 bases from V and 5 from J; bases not matched to a gene: 6.

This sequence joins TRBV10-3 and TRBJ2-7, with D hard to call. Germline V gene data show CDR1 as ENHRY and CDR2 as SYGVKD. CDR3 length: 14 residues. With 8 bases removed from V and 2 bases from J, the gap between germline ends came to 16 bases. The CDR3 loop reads CAISIQLYPYEQYF. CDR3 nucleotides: TGTGCCATCTCAATACAGCTCTATCCCTACGAGCAGTACTTC.

CDR3 sequence: CASSSRLGGEGTGELFF. The CDR3 DNA reads TGTGCCAGCAGTTCCCGCCTGGGGGGAGAGGGCACCGGGGAGCTGTTTTTT. The V and J genes are TRBV5-4 and TRBJ2-2; TRBD2 might be the D (6 bases). V was clipped by 5 bases and J by 4 bases, with 21 bases between them. The CDR3 is made up of 17 amino acids. Germline CDR1 is SGHNT and CDR2 is YYREEE (reference sequence).

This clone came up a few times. CDR3 residues: CASSVILGQGEPQHF. The CDR3 DNA follows: TGTGCCAGCAGTGTGATCTTAGGTCAGGGGGAGCCCCAGCATTTT. V and J are TRBV2 and TRBJ1-5; 7 nucleotides agree with TRBD1. The ends lost 4 bases at V and 8 bases at J; junction bases unmatched: 11. Per the germline V gene, CDR1 is SNHLY and CDR2 is FYNNEI. The CDR3 spans 15 residues.

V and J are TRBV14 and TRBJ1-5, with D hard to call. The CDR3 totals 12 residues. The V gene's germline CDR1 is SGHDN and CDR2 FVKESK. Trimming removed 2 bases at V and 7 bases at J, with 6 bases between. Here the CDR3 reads CASSQYDQPQHF. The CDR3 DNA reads TGTGCCAGCAGCCAATACGACCAGCCCCAGCATTTT.

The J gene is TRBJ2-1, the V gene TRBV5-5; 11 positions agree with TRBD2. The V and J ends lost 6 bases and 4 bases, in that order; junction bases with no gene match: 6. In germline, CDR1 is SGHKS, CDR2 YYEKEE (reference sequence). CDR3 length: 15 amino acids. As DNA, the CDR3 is TGTGCCAGCATAACTAGCGGGAGTCTTTACAATGAGCAGTTCTTC. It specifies CASITSGSLYNEQFF.

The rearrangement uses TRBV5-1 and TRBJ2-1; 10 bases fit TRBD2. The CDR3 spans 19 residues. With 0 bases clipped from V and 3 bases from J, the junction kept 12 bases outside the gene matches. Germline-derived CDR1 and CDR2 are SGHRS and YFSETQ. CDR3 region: CASSLGIAGGHNIYNEQFF. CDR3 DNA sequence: TGCGCCAGCAGCTTGGGAATAGCGGGAGGCCATAACATCTACAATGAGCAGTTCTTC.

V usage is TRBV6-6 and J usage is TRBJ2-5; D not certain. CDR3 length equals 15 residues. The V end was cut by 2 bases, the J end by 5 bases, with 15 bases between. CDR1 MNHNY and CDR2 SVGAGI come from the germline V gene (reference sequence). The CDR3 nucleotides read TGTGCCAGCAGTTACCAAAGCCGGGTTGGGGAGACCCAGTACTTC. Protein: CASSYQSRVGETQYF.

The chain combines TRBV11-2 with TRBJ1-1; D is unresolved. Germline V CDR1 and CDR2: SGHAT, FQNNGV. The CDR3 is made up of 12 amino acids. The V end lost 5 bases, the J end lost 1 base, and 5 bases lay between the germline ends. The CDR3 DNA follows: TGTGCCAGCAGCCACACGAACACTGAAGCTTTCTTT. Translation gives CASSHTNTEAFF.

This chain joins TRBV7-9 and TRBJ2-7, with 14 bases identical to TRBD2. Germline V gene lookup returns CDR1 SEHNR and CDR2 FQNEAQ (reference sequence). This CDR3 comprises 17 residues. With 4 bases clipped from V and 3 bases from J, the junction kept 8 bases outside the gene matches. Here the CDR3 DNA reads TGTGCCAGCAGCTCCTTAGGGACTAGCGGGAGTAGCTACGAGCAGTACTTC. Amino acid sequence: CASSSLGTSGSSYEQYF.